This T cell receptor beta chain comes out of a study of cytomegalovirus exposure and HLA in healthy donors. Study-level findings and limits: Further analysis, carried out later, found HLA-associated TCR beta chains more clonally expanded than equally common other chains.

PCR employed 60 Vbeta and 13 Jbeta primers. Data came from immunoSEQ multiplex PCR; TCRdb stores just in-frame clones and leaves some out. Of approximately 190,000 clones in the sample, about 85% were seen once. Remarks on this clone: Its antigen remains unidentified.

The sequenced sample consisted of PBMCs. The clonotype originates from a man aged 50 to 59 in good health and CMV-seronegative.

The CDR3: CASRLDRFQETQYF. CDR3 sequence (DNA): TGTGCCAGCAGACTTGACAGATTCCAAGAGACCCAGTACTTC. The V gene is TRBV27, the J gene TRBJ2-5; D is perhaps TRBD1 (5 bases). With 6 bases removed from V and 1 base from J, the gap between germline ends came to 12 bases. The germline V gene encodes CDR1 MNHEY and CDR2 SMNVEV (reference sequence). This CDR3 has 14 amino acids.